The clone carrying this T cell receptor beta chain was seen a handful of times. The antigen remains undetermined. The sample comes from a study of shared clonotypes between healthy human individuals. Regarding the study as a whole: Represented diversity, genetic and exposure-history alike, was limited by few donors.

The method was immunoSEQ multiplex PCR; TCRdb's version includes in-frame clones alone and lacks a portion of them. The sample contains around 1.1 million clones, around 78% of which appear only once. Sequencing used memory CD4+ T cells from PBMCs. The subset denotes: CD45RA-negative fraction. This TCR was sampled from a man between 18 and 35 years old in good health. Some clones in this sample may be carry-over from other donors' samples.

Here the CDR3 DNA reads TGTGCCAGCAGTTTGGGTGGGCTGACTAGGAATGAGCAGTTCTTC. Encoded protein: CASSLGGLTRNEQFF. The chain employs TRBV7-2 and TRBJ2-1, with a tentative D call TRBD2 (6 bases). With 6 bases removed from V and 7 bases from J, the gap between germline ends came to 19 bases. Germline V gene data show CDR1 as SGHTA and CDR2 as FQGNSA. The CDR3 loop spans 15 amino acids.